The rows below give T cell receptor beta chains drawn from one sample of a study of OX40 agonist ivuxolimab in advanced cancers. Profiled with immunoSEQ multiplex PCR; TCRdb holds only in-frame clones, not every one. The table includes roughly 100,000 clones, roughly 80% detected once. The specimen was CD4+ or CD8+ T cells sorted from blood, collected in a trial of the OX40 agonist ivuxolimab. The receptors come from an adult with an advanced solid tumor such as melanoma, head and neck, liver or kidney cancer. Both conserved end residues are part of each CDR3. Each record gives: J gene, D gene, clone size, V gene, CDR3 DNA, CDR3 protein. The D gene is left open where the match is weak. For some rows the clone size is stated as once, few or many, or as a class when expanded; others skip it.

>TRBJ1-1|.|.|TRBV5-5
TGTGCCAGCAGCTACCGCGGAGGCCCGAACACTGAAGCTTTCTTT
CASSYRGGPNTEAFF
>TRBJ2-7|.|.|TRBV19
TGTGCCAGTAGTATAAAGCCCTCAACGAACTACGAGCAGTACTTC
CASSIKPSTNYEQYF
>TRBJ2-5|.|.|TRBV27
TGTGCCAGCAGCTCGACAGGTCGGGGACAAGAGACCCAGTACTTC
CASSSTGRGQETQYF
>TRBJ1-5|.|.|TRBV11-2
TGTGCCAGCAGCTTGGGGCACAATCAGCCCCAGCATTTT
CASSLGHNQPQHF
>TRBJ2-5|TRBD2|.|TRBV19
TGTGCCAGTAGTATCCCCGCGGGAGGTTTTGAGACCCAGTACTTC
CASSIPAGGFETQYF
>TRBJ1-3|.|.|TRBV7-2
TGTGCCAGCAGCTCCCAGGGGTGGGGGGGAAACACCATATATTTT
CASSSQGWGGNTIYF
>TRBJ2-1|.|.|TRBV25-1
TGTGCCAGCAGCCGGCAGGCCTCTACCCAGGAGCAGTTCTTC
CASSRQASTQEQFF
>TRBJ1-3|.|.|TRBV18
TGTGCCAGCTCACCAAGTAGAGACTCACCTTCACTCTGGGGAAACACCATATATTTT
CASSPSRDSPSLWGNTIYF
>TRBJ2-2|TRBD1|few|TRBV6-6
TGTGCCAGCCTGGGACAGGGGGCCCGGGAGCTGTTTTTT
CASLGQGARELFF
>TRBJ1-4|TRBD1|.|TRBV28
TGTGCCAGCAGTTACAGGGGATTAGCAACTAATGAAAAACTGTTTTTT
CASSYRGLATNEKLFF
>TRBJ2-3|.|.|TRBV9
TGTGCCAGCAGCGGAGGGTTCGCAGATACGCAGTATTTT
CASSGGFADTQYF
>TRBJ1-2|.|once|TRBV6-5
TGTGCCAGCAGCCGGACCGAAACCTGGGGCTACACCTTC
CASSRTETWGYTF
>TRBJ2-7|TRBD2|many|TRBV19
TGTGCCAGTCGCGGTAGCGGGAGTCTTTACGAGCAGTACTTC
CASRGSGSLYEQYF
>TRBJ1-3|.|.|TRBV7-3
TGTGCCAGCAGCTTAAACAGACGAGGAAACACCATATATTTT
CASSLNRRGNTIYF
>TRBJ2-1|TRBD2|.|TRBV28
TGTGCCAGCAGTCCGTCTTGGATAGCGGGGTACAATGAGCAGTTCTTC
CASSPSWIAGYNEQFF
>TRBJ2-1|TRBD2|.|TRBV5-1
TGCGCCAGCAGCTTGGGCCCACGACTAGCGGGAGGGAACAATGAGCAGTTCTTC
CASSLGPRLAGGNNEQFF
>TRBJ2-7|TRBD2|.|TRBV29-1
TGCAGCGCCAGTCGACTAGCGGGCGGTTCCTACGAGCAGTACTTC
CSASRLAGGSYEQYF
>TRBJ1-5|TRBD1|.|TRBV6-1
TGTGCCAGCAGATCGACAGGGGCCCGAGGTCAGCCCCAGCATTTT
CASRSTGARGQPQHF
>TRBJ2-7|.|.|TRBV10-3
TGTGCCATCAGTGTCGGGGGCGGGGCCTCCTACGAGCAGTACTTC
CAISVGGGASYEQYF
>TRBJ2-2|.|medium-sized|TRBV6-1
TGTGCCAGCGTTCAGGATAGCGCTGGCGGGGAGCTGTTTTTT
CASVQDSAGGELFF
>TRBJ2-6|.|.|TRBV5-1
TGCGCCAGCAGCTTGGGTGGGGTCGGGGCCAACGTCCTGACTTTC
CASSLGGVGANVLTF
>TRBJ1-1|TRBD1|.|TRBV11-2
TGTGCCAGCAGCCCTTCCGGGACAGGGAATAGATGGACTGAAGCTTTCTTT
CASSPSGTGNRWTEAFF
>TRBJ1-5|.|few|TRBV28
TGTGCCAGCATGTACAACCTGGGGCAGCCCCAGCATTTT
CASMYNLGQPQHF
>TRBJ2-7|.|.|TRBV29-1
TGCAGCGCCCGGTGGGGCTCGTACGAGCAGTACTTC
CSARWGSYEQYF
>TRBJ2-5|.|.|TRBV7-9
TGTGCCAGCAGCCCCCAGTACTTC
CASSPQYF
>TRBJ1-1|.|.|TRBV25-1
TGTGCCAGCAGTCCTTCAATGGGGGGGCGAGCTTTCTTT
CASSPSMGGRAFF
>TRBJ2-7|TRBD2|.|TRBV29-1
TGCAGCGTTGTCCTGACTAGCGGGAACTCCTACGAGCAGTACTTC
CSVVLTSGNSYEQYF